The 18 T cell receptor beta chains below come from one sample, sequenced in a study of response to subunit inactivated influenza vaccine. MiXCR, applied by TCRdb to the RT-PCR reads, yields one record per CDR3 protein. The sample has around 470,000 distinct CDR3 sequences; 7.2% are singletons. The source material was PBMCs from blood, sampled roughly 24 months after vaccination. The receptors originated from a man aged 45 to 70 who received an inactivated influenza vaccine.

This sequence joins TRBV2 and TRBJ1-1; tentatively, D is TRBD1 (5 bases). The CDR3 is 16 residues long. V gave up 6 bases and J gave up 0 bases, with 17 bases separating them. The germline CDR1 and CDR2 sequences are SNHLY and FYNNEI. CDR3 protein: CASRPGTWGMNTEAFF. The DNA of the CDR3 is TGTGCCAGCAGACCCGGGACGTGGGGCATGAACACTGAAGCTTTCTTT.

This clonotype was detected only a few times. The chain joins TRBV4-3 to TRBJ1-2, with a possible D match to TRBD1 (6 bases). Germline V gene data show CDR1 as LGHNA and CDR2 as YSLEER. Trimming removed 2 bases from V and 4 bases from J, with 20 bases in between. The CDR3 has 17 amino acids. CDR3 in amino acids: CASSQQKDRPDGYGYTF. In DNA, the CDR3 is TGCGCCAGCAGCCAACAGAAAGACAGGCCAGACGGCTATGGCTACACCTTC.

V usage is TRBV4-2 and J usage is TRBJ2-3; D gene uncertain. CDR1 is LGHNA and CDR2 is YNFKEQ in the germline V gene. The V end was cut by 6 bases, the J end by 1 base, with 8 bases between. CDR3 length: 13 amino acids. The CDR3 reads CASRPLGTDTQYF. The CDR3 coding sequence is TGTGCCAGCAGACCCTTGGGCACAGATACGCAGTATTTT.

With regard to this clonotype: At one end, the junction sequence differs from germline, possibly due to a read error. The gene calls are TRBV10-1 and TRBJ2-3, with D hard to call. This CDR3 has 14 amino acids. Germline assignment: CDR1 WNHNN and CDR2 SYGVQD (reference sequence). CDR3 protein: CTSSDRGTSDTQYF. The CDR3 DNA sequence: TGCACCAGCAGTGACCGAGGAACGTCAGATACGCAGTATTTT.

This chain joins TRBV25-1 and TRBJ2-5, with 8 bases identical to TRBD1. Germline CDR1 reads MGHDK; CDR2 reads SYGVNS. Trimming at V came to 6 bases and at J to 5 bases, leaving 8 bases not matched to a gene. This CDR3 region has 14 residues. CDR3 DNA: TGTGCCAGCAGCGAAACAGGGGGTGATGAGACCCAGTACTTC. It specifies CASSETGGDETQYF.

The chain employs TRBV25-1 and TRBJ1-1; tentatively, D is TRBD1 (5 bases). The V gene's germline CDR1 is MGHDK and CDR2 SYGVNS. Trimming took off 6 bases at V and 3 bases at J, with 8 bases between the two ends. The CDR3 is 12 residues long. CDR3 bases: TGTGCCAGCAGCGGGACTTACACTGAAGCTTTCTTT. It codes for CASSGTYTEAFF.

This clonotype has more than one count but fewer than ten. The chain links TRBV6-5 to TRBJ2-3; D is possibly TRBD2 (5 bases). CDR3 size: 16 residues. Trimming cost V 5 bases and J 6 bases, with 21 bases left between them. Germline V gene sequence: CDR1 MNHEY, CDR2 SVGAGI. The CDR3: CASSHRSSAGPDTQYF. The CDR3 region has the DNA TGTGCCAGCAGTCACCGCAGTAGCGCGGGCCCGGATACGCAGTATTTT.

This clonotype was counted ten times or more. The CDR3 spells CASSQDRETQYF. The DNA for the CDR3 is TGTGCCAGCAGCCAAGATCGAGAGACCCAGTACTTC. The chain is built from TRBV4-2 and TRBJ2-5, with D unclear. The CDR3 is 12 residues long. Germline CDR1 LGHNA, CDR2 YNFKEQ. Trimming stripped 0 bases from V and 4 bases from J, with 3 bases between.

This clonotype occurred a few times. This chain uses TRBV6-6 with TRBJ2-1; D might be TRBD1 or TRBD2, each matching 5 bases. Germline assignment: CDR1 MNHNY and CDR2 SVGAGI (reference sequence). The CDR3 runs 12 residues. Trimming cost V 9 bases and J 8 bases, with 14 bases left between them. The CDR3 DNA sequence: TGTGCCAGTTCCAGGGTGAGGGATGAGCAGTTCTTC. Translated: CASSRVRDEQFF.

This clonotype was seen at least ten times. The chain combines TRBV7-8 with TRBJ2-5; TRBD2 agrees at 9 bases. Germline V CDR1 and CDR2: SGHVS, FQNEAQ. V lost 0 bases, J lost 4 bases, and 12 bases stayed unmatched. CDR3 size: 18 residues. The CDR3 region is CASSLASGTSLLGETQYF. CDR3 bases: TGTGCCAGCAGCTTAGCCTCCGGGACTAGCCTATTAGGAGAGACCCAGTACTTC.

The CDR3 sequence: CSARESSSGGLGDEQFF. The CDR3 bases are TGCAGTGCTAGAGAAAGCTCTAGCGGGGGCCTAGGGGATGAGCAGTTCTTC. The chain recombines TRBV20-1 with TRBJ2-1, with 10 positions matching TRBD2. Germline V gene data show CDR1 as DFQATT and CDR2 as SNEGSKA (reference sequence). The V and J ends lost 0 bases and 8 bases, in that order; junction bases with no gene match: 13. This CDR3 is 17 amino acids long.

This clonotype occurred many times. This chain connects TRBV5-1 to TRBJ1-5; D is undetermined. Trimming shortened V by 0 bases and J by 6 bases, and 7 bases separated the two germline ends. CDR3 size: 13 residues. Germline lookup yields CDR1 SGHRS and CDR2 YFSETQ. The CDR3 DNA sequence: TGCGCCAGCAGCTTGGAGGTTGGTCAGCCCCAGCATTTT. Translation gives CASSLEVGQPQHF.

This clonotype turned up a few times. J is TRBJ2-1 and V is TRBV5-1, with D possibly TRBD1 on 6 matching bases. Germline loops: CDR1 SGHRS, CDR2 YFSETQ. The CDR3 extends over 16 amino acids. V lost 0 bases, J lost 6 bases, and 16 bases lay in between. DNA of the CDR3: TGCGCCAGCAGCTTGGAGACCTTGACAGGAGTCAATGAGCAGTTCTTC. Translation gives CASSLETLTGVNEQFF.

This clonotype was seen a few times. The genes are TRBV6-6 and TRBJ2-7; D is unresolved. V lost 2 bases and J lost 3, with 8 bases in between. Per germline, CDR1 MNHNY and CDR2 SVGAGI (reference sequence). The CDR3 has 13 residues. DNA for the CDR3: TGTGCCAGCAGTTACCCCGGGCACTACGAGCAGTACTTC. Amino acids: CASSYPGHYEQYF.

This clonotype was counted between two and nine times. V is TRBV12-3 or TRBV12-4 and J is TRBJ1-1, with unresolved D. The CDR3 has 15 residues. V lost 7 bases and J 3 bases, leaving 18 bases between the germline ends. CDR3 sequence reads: CASKPIAKIDTEAFF. CDR3 DNA: TGTGCCAGCAAACCCATAGCAAAGATTGACACTGAAGCTTTCTTT.

This clonotype was counted at least ten times. The rearrangement links TRBV10-3 to TRBJ2-3, with unresolved D. Per germline, CDR1 ENHRY and CDR2 SYGVKD. The CDR3 consists of 12 residues. V was clipped by 3 bases and J by 0 bases, with 1 base between them. The CDR3 DNA reads TGTGCCATCAGTGAAAGCACAGATACGCAGTATTTT. Translated, it gives CAISESTDTQYF.

This clonotype was found a few times. V and J are TRBV27 and TRBJ1-1; D is possibly TRBD1 (6 bases). Trimming pared 5 bases from V and 10 bases from J, leaving 17 bases between. The CDR3 contains 13 residues. The V gene's germline CDR1 is MNHEY and CDR2 SMNVEV (reference sequence). CDR3: CASSTFRGDRAFF. Here the CDR3 DNA reads TGTGCCAGCAGTACATTCAGGGGAGACCGAGCTTTCTTT.

V and J are TRBV4-1 and TRBJ2-6; 9 bases line up with TRBD1. The junction had 12 bases not matched to a gene; V was cut back by 4 bases and J by 2 bases. The CDR3 length is 19 residues. Looked up from germline, CDR1 is MGHRA and CDR2 is YSYEKL. CDR3 sequence (DNA): TGCGCCAGCAGCCGTACACCGGGACAGGGCATGACTGGGGCCAACGTCCTGACTTTC. The encoded protein is CASSRTPGQGMTGANVLTF.